This T cell receptor beta chain was recorded in a study of CD8+CD57+ T cells in acquired aplastic anemia. Study-wide results and limits: The study identified roughly 29 CD8+ CDR3 sequences shared by patients and controls.

On this clonotype: The antigen remains unidentified.

According to the study, genomic DNA was the template for TCR beta VDJ and CDR3 profiling. TCRdb ran MiXCR on the reads and lists one entry per CDR3 protein. The sample carries some 210,000 distinct CDR3 sequences, over 55% recorded once. V lost 7 bases, J lost 10 bases, and 11 bases stayed unmatched. This CDR3 spans 15 amino acids. Germline V gene sequence: CDR1 SGHVS, CDR2 FQNEAQ. The chain links TRBV7-8 to TRBJ1-6; 9 nucleotides align to TRBD1. Sequencing was carried out using sorted CD4+, CD8+, or CD8+CD57+ T cells (not recorded which) from PBMCs. The TCR was taken from a human donor in good health. CDR3: CASNWGDREESPLHF. CDR3 coding DNA: TGTGCCAGCAACTGGGGGGACAGGGAAGAATCACCCCTCCACTTT.